This TCR beta chain emerged from a study of CD4 T cells in relation to SARS-CoV-2 and coronaviruses. For the study at large: After roughly 9 days of antigen culture, PBMC TCR beta CDR3s were sequenced.

The data were produced by immunoSEQ multiplex PCR, yet TCRdb's version contains in-frame clones alone and is incomplete. The sample gives approximately 18,000 clones, roughly three quarters of which show up once; approximately 10% is in the top ten. Comments on this clone: The antigen is unknown.

Unexposed donor CD4+ T cells date from about 2010-2018, before the COVID-19 pandemic. After more than eight days of culture, CD4+ T cells were isolated. Sequencing was carried out using CD4+ T cells from PBMCs, cultured in vitro. This sequence originates from a human donor in good health.

The CDR3 sequence: CASSPGGTDTQYF. In nucleotides, the CDR3 is TGTGCCAGCTCACCAGGTGGCACAGATACGCAGTATTTT. The chain carries TRBV18 and TRBJ2-3, with D unclear. This CDR3 contains 13 residues. V shed 2 bases and J shed 1 base, with 4 bases lying between them. CDR1 and CDR2 from the germline V gene are KGHSH and LQKENI.